A selection of T cell receptor beta chains follows, all from one sample in a study of T cell responses to AZD1222 COVID-19 vaccine. Only in-frame clones appear in the TCRdb table, and some are missing; sequencing was by immunoSEQ multiplex PCR. This table has more than 110,000 clones, 80% to 95% appearing once. Source: peripheral blood, taken 28 days after the second AZD1222 dose. The receptors stem from an adult who received the AZD1222 COVID-19 vaccine. Each CDR3 is given with its conserved first and last residue. Fields, in order: V gene, D gene, clone size, CDR3 length, J gene, CDR3 protein, CDR3 DNA. The D gene is left open where the match is weak. Only part of the rows carry a size: once, few, many, or a class if the clone is expanded.

TRBV5-6	.	.	15	TRBJ2-2	CASFYSFPNTGELFF	TGTGCCAGCTTTTACAGCTTTCCTAACACCGGGGAGCTGTTTTTT
TRBV30	.	.	13	TRBJ1-1	CAWSPGMNTEAFF	TGTGCCTGGAGTCCGGGGATGAACACTGAAGCTTTCTTT
TRBV18	.	.	13	TRBJ1-2	CASSPIAPYGYTF	TGTGCCAGCTCACCAATAGCCCCCTATGGCTACACCTTC
TRBV18	TRBD1	large	17	TRBJ1-5	CASSLDREGLLYQPQHF	TGTGCCAGCTCACTGGACAGGGAGGGTCTCCTTTATCAGCCCCAGCATTTT
TRBV6-5	TRBD1	.	14	TRBJ2-5	CASSTWTGQETQYF	TGTGCCAGCAGTACATGGACAGGGCAAGAGACCCAGTACTTC
TRBV5-4	TRBD2	.	17	TRBJ2-6	CASSFSGGVSGANVLTF	TGTGCCAGCAGCTTCAGCGGGGGGGTCTCTGGGGCCAACGTCCTGACTTTC
TRBV29-1	TRBD2	.	14	TRBJ2-7	CSVSLAGGPYEQYF	TGCAGCGTCTCCCTAGCGGGAGGGCCTTACGAGCAGTACTTC
TRBV5-4	.	.	11	TRBJ1-1	CASSSYTEAFF	TGTGCCAGCAGCTCCTACACTGAAGCTTTCTTT
TRBV6-6	TRBD2	.	16	TRBJ2-2	CASSGVGRAGTGELFF	TGTGCCAGCAGTGGTGTGGGGAGGGCGGGCACCGGGGAGCTGTTTTTT
TRBV7-2	.	once	13	TRBJ1-2	CASSSSPNYGYTF	TGTGCCAGCAGCTCATCTCCGAACTATGGCTACACCTTC
TRBV28	.	.	11	TRBJ1-4	CASSSLEKLFF	TGTGCCAGCAGTTCACTGGAAAAACTGTTTTTT
TRBV7-9	TRBD1	.	18	TRBJ2-2	CASSDQKPGQGAIGELFF	TGTGCCAGCAGCGACCAAAAGCCGGGACAGGGGGCGATCGGGGAGCTGTTTTTT
TRBV14	TRBD1	.	13	TRBJ2-5	CASRPTGGQTQYF	TGTGCCAGCAGGCCTACAGGGGGGCAGACCCAGTACTTC
TRBV18	.	.	12	TRBJ2-7	CASSPAYYEQYF	TGTGCCAGCTCACCAGCGTACTACGAGCAGTACTTC
TRBV19	.	.	14	TRBJ2-7	CASSISTATYEQYF	TGTGCCAGTAGTATTTCAACGGCTACCTACGAGCAGTACTTC
TRBV10-3	.	.	15	TRBJ2-2	CAISPSPQGAGELFF	TGTGCCATCAGTCCGTCCCCACAGGGTGCCGGGGAGCTGTTTTTT
TRBV18	.	.	15	TRBJ1-3	CASSSQGNSGNTIYF	TGTGCCAGCTCAAGTCAGGGAAACTCTGGAAACACCATATATTTT
TRBV19	.	.	15	TRBJ1-5	CASSIYPTSNQPQHF	TGTGCCAGTAGTATCTACCCCACTAGCAATCAGCCCCAGCATTTT
TRBV20-1	TRBD1	.	16	TRBJ1-6	CSASRDSKTYNSPLHF	TGCAGTGCTAGTCGGGACAGCAAAACCTATAATTCACCCCTCCACTTT
TRBV6-1	TRBD1	few	16	TRBJ1-2	CASSEAQGIDNYGYTF	TGTGCCAGCAGTGAAGCACAGGGGATTGACAACTATGGCTACACCTTC
TRBV7-9	.	.	15	TRBJ1-1	CASSLADRKGTEAFF	TGTGCCAGCAGCTTAGCGGATCGGAAGGGTACTGAAGCTTTCTTT
TRBV28	.	.	17	TRBJ1-4	CASNAGGWTATNEKLFF	TGTGCCAGCAATGCGGGGGGGTGGACAGCAACTAATGAAAAACTGTTTTTT